The 21 T cell receptor beta chains presented below share a single source sample, sequenced in a study of T-cell reconstitution after alpha-beta-depleted transplantation in children. This sample's TCRbeta library carried unique molecular identifier barcodes. TCRdb processed the PCR reads anew with MiXCR; each CDR3 protein has one entry. The table includes 85,000 to 120,000 distinct CDR3 sequences, 4.5% to 7.5% detected once. The specimen was PBMCs, mostly from graft donor cells, collected 60 days after TCRalphabeta/CD19-depleted stem cell transplant. These receptors originate from a female patient between 2 and 15 years old who had a stem cell transplant for Fanconi anemia, so the T cells may come from the graft donor.

The CDR3 loop reads CASRPPGQSPRLFF. The CDR3 region has the DNA TGTGCCAGCCGGCCCCCGGGACAGTCGCCTAGACTGTTTTTT. The chain combines TRBV6-2 or TRBV6-3 with TRBJ1-4; 7 bases are a match to TRBD1. CDR1 is MNHEY, CDR2 SVGEGT, per germline. The CDR3 sequence is 14 residues long. Trimming at V came to 8 bases and at J to 13 bases, leaving 16 bases not matched to a gene.

This clonotype was picked up many times. This chain links TRBV7-6 with TRBJ1-1; D remains unclear. The CDR3 has 15 amino acids. V shed 0 bases and J shed 5 bases, with 13 bases lying between them. CDR1 is SGHVS, CDR2 FNYEAQ, per germline. The CDR3 spells CASSLALGRETEAFF. In nucleotides, the CDR3 is TGTGCCAGCAGCTTAGCGTTGGGTAGAGAAACTGAAGCTTTCTTT.

Ten or more counts support this clonotype. The V call is TRBV5-4, the J call TRBJ2-7; 11 nucleotides match TRBD2. Germline V lookup: CDR1 SGHNT, CDR2 YYREEE (reference sequence). The CDR3 contains 13 residues. The V segment lost 4 bases and the J segment 5 bases; nucleotides outside the gene matches: 2. Here the CDR3 DNA reads TGTGCCAGCAGCACTAGCGGGAGAAACGAGCAGTACTTC. Amino acid sequence: CASSTSGRNEQYF.

This chain joins TRBV7-3 and TRBJ2-1; 8 bases align to TRBD2. V was clipped by 5 bases and J by 7 bases; unmatched bases: 1. CDR3 length: 12 residues. Germline V gene data show CDR1 as SGHTA and CDR2 as FQGTGA. The CDR3 DNA reads as TGTGCCAGCAGCGCGGGGGGTAATGAGCAGTTCTTC. Protein product: CASSAGGNEQFF.

This clonotype has ten or more counts. This chain uses TRBV3-1 with TRBJ2-3; a weak D match, TRBD2 (5 bases). CDR1 and CDR2 from the germline V gene are LGHDT and YNNKEL (reference sequence). The ends were cut back, 5 bases at V and 0 bases at J, with 15 bases in the middle. This CDR3 has 16 amino acids. For the CDR3, the DNA is TGTGCCAGCAGCTCTGGACTGCGCTCTAGCACAGATACGCAGTATTTT. This gives the protein CASSSGLRSSTDTQYF.

This clonotype appeared a few times. The rearrangement joins TRBV5-6 to TRBJ1-1; TRBD1 aligns across 7 bases. With V trimmed by 4 bases and J by 5 bases, 5 bases remained unmatched. The CDR3 loop spans 13 amino acids. Germline-derived CDR1 and CDR2 are SGHDT and YYEEEE. The CDR3 loop reads CASSRQGRTEAFF. Here the CDR3 DNA reads TGTGCCAGCAGCAGACAGGGCCGAACTGAAGCTTTCTTT.

This clonotype was picked up many times. The rearrangement uses TRBV20-1 and TRBJ2-3; D is unresolved. V lost 4 bases to trimming and J lost 3 bases, with 11 bases between them. There are 13 residues in the CDR3. The germline V gene encodes CDR1 DFQATT and CDR2 SNEGSKA (reference sequence). CDR3: CSAIRPETDTQYF. The CDR3 nucleotides read TGCAGTGCTATTCGCCCGGAGACAGATACGCAGTATTTT.

This clonotype was seen ten or more times. The rearrangement uses TRBV28 and TRBJ2-2; a possible D gene is TRBD1 (6 bases). V dropped 7 bases and J dropped 4 bases, with 13 bases sitting between them. Germline assignment: CDR1 MDHEN and CDR2 SYDVKM. This CDR3 region has 14 residues. CDR3 region: CASNLIGGTGELFF. The CDR3 DNA is TGTGCCAGCAACCTCATAGGGGGCACCGGGGAGCTGTTTTTT.

This clonotype has ten or more counts. The rearrangement uses TRBV28 and TRBJ1-5; 8 bases line up with TRBD1. The germline V gene has CDR1 MDHEN and CDR2 SYDVKM. The CDR3 extends over 14 amino acids. Trimming removed 7 bases from V and 7 bases from J; junction bases left unmatched: 9. CDR3 coding DNA: TGTGCCAGCACCTATACAGGGGGTTGGCAGCCCCAGCATTTT. Encoded protein: CASTYTGGWQPQHF.

At least ten counts were recorded for this clonotype. The chain carries TRBV29-1 and TRBJ2-1; 11 bases map to TRBD2. The V gene's germline CDR1 is SQVTM and CDR2 ANQGSEA. The CDR3 extends over 14 amino acids. The V and J ends lost 8 bases and 2 bases, in that order; junction bases with no gene match: 5. Written as DNA, the CDR3 is TGCAGCCTAGCTAGCGGGAGGCCCTACAATGAGCAGTTCTTC. It encodes CSLASGRPYNEQFF.

The chain employs TRBV16 and TRBJ1-4; 10 nucleotides line up with TRBD1. The CDR3 has 17 amino acids. The V gene's germline CDR1 is KGHSY and CDR2 FQNENV. V was clipped by 2 bases and J by 7 bases; unmatched bases: 10. Written as DNA, the CDR3 is TGTGCCAGCAGCCAACGAAGAACGGGGGACAGGGGTGAAAAACTGTTTTTT. This translates into CASSQRRTGDRGEKLFF.

V and J are TRBV11-1 and TRBJ2-1; 8 positions match TRBD2. Trimming removed 1 base from V and 5 bases from J; junction bases left unmatched: 4. The CDR3 contains 15 residues. Per the germline V gene, CDR1 is SGHAT and CDR2 is FQDESV (reference sequence). The CDR3 DNA follows: TGTGCCAGCAGCTTAGTTCTAGCGGGCAACAATGAGCAGTTCTTC. Translated, it gives CASSLVLAGNNEQFF.

This clonotype was seen ten or more times. The chain joins TRBV4-2 to TRBJ2-1, with 9 bases identical to TRBD2. This CDR3 has 18 amino acids. V dropped 0 bases and J dropped 4; count of bases not matched to a gene: 10. Germline V lookup: CDR1 LGHNA, CDR2 YNFKEQ. The CDR3 region is CASSQEEGGRARYNEQFF. In nucleotides, the CDR3 is TGTGCCAGCAGCCAAGAAGAAGGCGGGAGGGCCCGGTACAATGAGCAGTTCTTC.

This clonotype was picked up many times. This chain connects TRBV29-1 to TRBJ2-1; the D call may be TRBD1 or TRBD2 (6 bases each). Germline V gene data show CDR1 as SQVTM and CDR2 as ANQGSEA. V shed 7 bases and J shed 5 bases, with 15 bases lying between them. The CDR3 length is 13 residues. The CDR3 protein is CSAAGGEHNEQFF. As DNA, the CDR3 is TGCAGCGCCGCCGGGGGCGAACACAATGAGCAGTTCTTC.

This clonotype was observed many times. V gene TRBV5-1 combines with J gene TRBJ2-3; 9 bases fit TRBD2. This CDR3 is 16 amino acids long. Germline values: CDR1 SGHRS, CDR2 YFSETQ. The V and J ends lost 2 bases and 2 bases, in that order; junction bases with no gene match: 6. The CDR3 coding sequence is TGCGCCAGCAGCTTCGAGACTAGCGGATCCACAGATACGCAGTATTTT. This sequence encodes CASSFETSGSTDTQYF.

The sample holds a few counts of this clonotype. The chain combines TRBV7-2 with TRBJ1-1; D remains unclear. The CDR3 spans 13 residues. V lost 2 bases to trimming and J lost 5 bases, with 9 bases between them. The germline V gene encodes CDR1 SGHTA and CDR2 FQGNSA. DNA for the CDR3: TGTGCCAGCAGCTTATCGTCGAATACTGAAGCTTTCTTT. Translated, it gives CASSLSSNTEAFF.

This clonotype has just a few counts. This rearrangement joins TRBV15 to TRBJ2-7, with TRBD2 as a possible D gene (6 bases). Trimming stripped 0 bases from V and 1 base from J, with 22 bases between. This CDR3 contains 19 residues. Germline CDR1 is LNHNV and CDR2 is YYDKDF (reference sequence). The CDR3 here is CATSRERSGTGEMSYEQYF. For the CDR3, the DNA is TGTGCCACCAGCAGAGAACGTAGTGGGACTGGAGAAATGTCCTACGAGCAGTACTTC.

This clonotype has ten or more counts. This chain joins TRBV20-1 and TRBJ2-5, with a possible D match to TRBD2 (6 bases). CDR1 and CDR2 (germline): DFQATT, SNEGSKA (reference sequence). V was shortened by 2 bases and J by 1 base, with 8 bases between the two germline ends. This CDR3 has 13 amino acids. CDR3: CSARSGSQETQYF. For the CDR3, the DNA is TGCAGTGCTAGATCCGGGAGCCAAGAGACCCAGTACTTC.

This clonotype has ten or more counts. This chain connects TRBV5-1 to TRBJ1-5; 12 bases agree with TRBD1. The CDR3 contains 16 residues. V lost 3 bases and J lost 3; bases outside the gene matches: 4. Germline V lookup: CDR1 SGHRS, CDR2 YFSETQ. DNA of the CDR3: TGCGCCAGCAGCTCCGGGACAGGGGGCCCCAATCAGCCCCAGCATTTT. This translates into CASSSGTGGPNQPQHF. Looking up the rest from reference TRBV5-1 and TRBJ1-5 gives the full variable domain: KAGVTQTPRYLIKTRGQQVTLSCSPISGHRSVSWYQQTPGQGLQFLFEYFSETQRNKGNFPGRFSGRQFSNSRSEMNVSTLELGDSALYLCASSSGTGGPNQPQHFGDGTRLSIL.

This clonotype was counted ten times or more. CDR3 protein: CASSPGLVPTKANEQFF. Here the CDR3 DNA reads TGCGCCAGCAGCCCGGGACTAGTTCCCACAAAGGCCAATGAGCAGTTCTTC. The V and J genes are TRBV5-1 and TRBJ2-1, with 8 nucleotides matching TRBD2. Trimming took 4 bases from V and 6 from J; bases not matched to a gene: 15. The CDR3 covers 17 residues. Looked up from germline, CDR1 is SGHRS and CDR2 is YFSETQ.

In this sample, this clonotype turned up many times. The chain employs TRBV5-1 and TRBJ2-7, with D possibly TRBD2 on 6 matching bases. The CDR3 has 14 residues. Germline CDR1 SGHRS, CDR2 YFSETQ. V shed 3 bases and J shed 9 bases, with 19 bases lying between them. CDR3 in DNA: TGCGCCAGCAGCTCGCCGGGACTTCCTACGGTGCAGTACTTC. It translates to CASSSPGLPTVQYF.